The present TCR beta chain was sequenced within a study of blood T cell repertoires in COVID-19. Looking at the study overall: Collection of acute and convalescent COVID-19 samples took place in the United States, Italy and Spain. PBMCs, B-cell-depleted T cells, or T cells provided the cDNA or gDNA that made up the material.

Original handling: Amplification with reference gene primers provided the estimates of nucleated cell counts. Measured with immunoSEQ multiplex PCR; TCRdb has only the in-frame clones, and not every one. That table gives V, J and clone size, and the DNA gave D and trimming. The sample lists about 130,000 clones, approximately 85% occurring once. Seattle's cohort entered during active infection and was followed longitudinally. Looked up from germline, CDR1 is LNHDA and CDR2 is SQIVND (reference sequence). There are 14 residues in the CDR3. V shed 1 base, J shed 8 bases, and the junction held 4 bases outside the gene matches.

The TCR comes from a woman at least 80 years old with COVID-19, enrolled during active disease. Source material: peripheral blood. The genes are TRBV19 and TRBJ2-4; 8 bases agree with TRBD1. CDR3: CASSIGTGMDIQYF. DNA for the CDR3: TGTGCCAGTAGTATAGGGACAGGGATGGACATTCAGTACTTC. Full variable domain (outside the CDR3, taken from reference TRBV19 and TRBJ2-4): DGGITQSPKYLFRKEGQNVTLSCEQNLNHDAMYWYRQDPGQGLRLIYYSQIVNDFQKGDIAEGYSVSREKKESFPLTVTSAQKNPTAFYLCASSIGTGMDIQYFGAGTRLSVL.